This paragraph reports one T cell receptor (beta chain). Original analysis: Amplification with reference gene primers provided the estimates of nucleated cell counts. Some clones are missing from TCRdb's copy, which holds only in-frame ones; the method was immunoSEQ multiplex PCR. That table supplies the V and J calls and clone size; D and trimming were determined from the DNA. The sample lists 200,000 to 300,000 clones, more than 75% occurring once. This study enrolled people aged about 18 to 100 from about two dozen US geographic areas. Assignments of participants to cohorts depended upon their own reported clinical history. What the recovered Cohort 3 donors had was two negative PCRs, clearance, or symptom resolution. Between the trimmed V and J ends, which lost 0 bases and 5 bases, there was a span of 15 bases. CDR1 SGHTA and CDR2 FQGNSA come from the germline V gene. There are 16 residues in the CDR3.

This sample was included in a study of blood T cell repertoires in COVID-19. V is TRBV7-2 and J is TRBJ2-3, with D unresolved. The TCR originated in a young woman who had recovered from COVID-19. Sequenced material: PBMCs or T cells enriched from blood (not recorded which). This CDR3 reads CASSLARLPSIDTQYF. The CDR3 DNA is TGTGCCAGCAGCTTAGCGCGACTCCCGTCCATAGATACGCAGTATTTT. The full variable domain, with the rest looked up from reference TRBV7-2 and TRBJ2-3, is GAGVSQSPSNKVTEKGKDVELRCDPISGHTALYWYRQSLGQGLEFLIYFQGNSAPDKSGLPSDRFSAERTGGSVSTLTIQRTQQEDSAVYLCASSLARLPSIDTQYFGPGTRLTVL.